This record looks at one TCR beta chain sequence and its context. The data originate from a study of control samples from healthy donors and cancer patients. CDR1 and CDR2 from the germline V gene are SNHLY and FYNNEI. The CDR3 loop spans 16 amino acids. V shed 8 bases and J shed 2 bases, with 16 bases lying between them. Sequencing used immunoSEQ multiplex PCR; TCRdb keeps in-frame clones, though not all of them. The table has about 140,000 clones, about nine tenths seen once. The receptor's source is a woman aged 25 to 39 in good health. The chain links TRBV2 to TRBJ1-6; TRBD1 is a possible D gene (6 bases). Source material: blood. CDR3 amino acids: CASRPDSGAYNSPLHF. DNA of the CDR3: TGTGCCAGCCGGCCGGACAGTGGCGCCTATAATTCACCCCTCCACTTT.